Listed here are 9 T cell receptor beta chains from one sample, sequenced in a study of blood T cell repertoires in COVID-19. Sequencing was performed with immunoSEQ multiplex PCR; in TCRdb, only in-frame clones are kept and a portion is missing. This table has some 500,000 clones, more than 75% appearing once. The sequenced material came from PBMCs or T cells enriched from blood (not recorded which). The receptors shown here come from a woman aged 40 to 55 who had recovered from COVID-19.

This chain connects TRBV4-1 to TRBJ1-6, with TRBD1 matching 7 bases. There are 17 residues in the CDR3. Germline-derived CDR1 and CDR2 are MGHRA and YSYEKL. V lost 3 bases and J lost 7; bases outside the gene matches: 12. CDR3 loop: CASSHPRPGQLNSPLHF. In DNA, the CDR3 is TGCGCCAGCAGCCACCCCCGACCGGGACAGTTAAATTCACCCCTCCACTTT.

The chain recombines TRBV7-2 with TRBJ2-5, with 11 bases aligning to TRBD2. The CDR3 is 16 amino acids. Trimming took 4 bases from V and 5 from J; bases not matched to a gene: 9. Looked up from germline, CDR1 is SGHTA and CDR2 is FQGNSA. CDR3 sequence: CASSSRLAGTSETQYF. For the CDR3, the DNA is TGTGCCAGCAGCTCAAGACTAGCGGGGACCTCTGAGACCCAGTACTTC.

This chain connects TRBV18 to TRBJ1-1; D may be TRBD1 (5 bases). This CDR3 spans 16 amino acids. From germline, CDR1 is KGHSH and CDR2 LQKENI. The ends were cut back, 3 bases at V and 1 base at J, with 15 bases in the middle. For the CDR3, the DNA is TGTGCCAGCTCACCTTCCGTTGCAGGGCCGAACACTGAAGCTTTCTTT. It yields the protein CASSPSVAGPNTEAFF. Combining the CDR3 with reference TRBV18 and TRBJ1-1 gives the whole variable domain NAGVMQNPRHLVRRRGQEARLRCSPMKGHSHVYWYRQLPEEGLKFMVYLQKENIIDESGMPKERFSAEFPKEGPSILRIQQVVRGDSAAYFCASSPSVAGPNTEAFFGQGTRLTVV.

Only a few counts were recorded for this clone. The genes are TRBV24-1 and TRBJ1-2, with 9 nucleotides matching TRBD1. Germline V gives CDR1 KGHDR, CDR2 SFDVKD. The V gene end was trimmed by 3 bases and the J gene end by 7 bases; junction bases not matched to a gene: 11. The CDR3 covers 16 residues. The CDR3 DNA reads as TGTGCCACCAGTGATCATCGGACAGGGGTGACGAGTGGCTACACCTTC. It encodes CATSDHRTGVTSGYTF.

The rearrangement uses TRBV29-1 and TRBJ1-1; 9 bases are a match to TRBD1. The germline V gene has CDR1 SQVTM and CDR2 ANQGSEA. V gave up 7 bases and J gave up 4 bases; unmatched junction bases: 4. CDR3 size: 12 residues. Here the CDR3 reads CSGGGQGTEAFF. The CDR3 region has the DNA TGCAGCGGAGGGGGACAGGGCACTGAAGCTTTCTTT.

The chain uses TRBV9 and TRBJ1-2, with D unclear. Germline-derived CDR1 and CDR2 are SGDLS and YYNGEE. V was cut by 0 bases and J by 2 bases, with 11 bases left in between. The CDR3 has 15 amino acids. Written as DNA, the CDR3 is TGTGCCAGCAGCGTAGAAGCGCAAAGAAACTATGGCTACACCTTC. It yields the protein CASSVEAQRNYGYTF.

This chain joins TRBV11-2 and TRBJ1-2, with 11 bases fitting TRBD1. The CDR3 runs to 15 residues. Trimming cost V 4 bases and J 7 bases; bases outside gene matches: 8. Germline CDR1 SGHAT, CDR2 FQNNGV. DNA of the CDR3: TGTGCCAGCAGCTCCCCCGGGACAGGGGGTTTTGGCTACACCTTC. It translates to CASSSPGTGGFGYTF.

This sequence joins TRBV6-6 and TRBJ2-5; maybe TRBD2 (6 bases). Germline V gives CDR1 MNHNY, CDR2 SVGAGI (reference sequence). V was clipped by 2 bases and J by 4 bases, with 14 bases between them. The CDR3 has 15 amino acids. CDR3: CASSYAGTSLETQYF. The CDR3 DNA follows: TGTGCCAGCAGTTACGCGGGAACGTCTTTAGAGACCCAGTACTTC.

The chain couples TRBV6-2 or TRBV6-3 to TRBJ1-5; possibly TRBD1 for D (6 bases). The CDR3 totals 17 residues. Germline V gives CDR1 MNHEY, CDR2 SVGEGT. The V end was cut by 5 bases, the J end by 6 bases, with 23 bases between. The chain's CDR3 is CASSNTGLGSGIQPQHF. CDR3 nucleotide sequence: TGTGCCAGCAGTAACACAGGGTTAGGTTCTGGGATTCAGCCCCAGCATTTT.